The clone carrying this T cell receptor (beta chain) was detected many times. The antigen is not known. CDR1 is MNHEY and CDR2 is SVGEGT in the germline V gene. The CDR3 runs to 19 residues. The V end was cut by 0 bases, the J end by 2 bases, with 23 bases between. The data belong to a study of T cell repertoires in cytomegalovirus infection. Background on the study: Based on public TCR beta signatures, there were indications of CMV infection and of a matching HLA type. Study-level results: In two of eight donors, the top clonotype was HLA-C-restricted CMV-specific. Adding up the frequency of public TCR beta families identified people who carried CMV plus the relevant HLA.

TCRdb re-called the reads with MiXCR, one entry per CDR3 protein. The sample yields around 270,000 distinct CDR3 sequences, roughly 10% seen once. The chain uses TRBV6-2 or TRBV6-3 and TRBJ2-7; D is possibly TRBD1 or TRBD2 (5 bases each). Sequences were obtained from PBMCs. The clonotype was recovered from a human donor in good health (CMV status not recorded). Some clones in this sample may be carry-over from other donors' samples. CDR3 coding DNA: TGTGCCAGCAGTTACTCGAGCTTCATACAACGGGACGTTACCTACGAGCAGTACTTC. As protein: CASSYSSFIQRDVTYEQYF.